This T cell receptor (beta chain) was observed in a study of blood T cell repertoires in COVID-19 (dated by TCRdb to 2019 to 2021). Study-wide context: Samples from collaborators originated in the United States, Italy and Spain and spanned both the acute and convalescent phases of COVID-19. A de-identified subject ID, COVID-19 status, age in years and sex were almost always included in the sample metadata. The material from the prospective study consisted of cDNA or gDNA derived from T cells, B-cell-depleted T cells, or PBMCs. Subjects who had been exposed to COVID-19, were actively infected with it, or had recovered from it provided the deeply sampled blood TCRbeta repertoires that made up the dataset. Samples were obtained from the ongoing ImmuneRACE study (first 160 participants) and from about 1,300 subjects provided by 6 global collaborators. The repertoires were released in a freely available public database intended as a resource for research on the immune response to SARS-CoV-2. Where HLA class I and class II types were available, the types were taken from metadata supplied by the sample provider, not from assay-based typing.

The collaborating institutions used their own protocols to collect whole blood in K2EDTA tubes. For TCRbeta analysis, collaborator samples were shipped as frozen whole blood, as isolated PBMCs, or as DNA extracted from either sample type. Study-level results and caveats: The quantity of clinical and demographic metadata differed by source and by participant and was supplied without curation.

With regard to this clone: Its binding antigen is unknown. No base qualities exist here, and no much larger clone lies one base off it.

Taken from the germline V gene, the CDR1 and CDR2 loops are MNHEY and SVGEGT. Trimming takes 5 bases off V and 6 bases off J; junction bases not matched to a gene: 12. Including the terminal cysteine and phenylalanine, the CDR3 comprises 15 residues. This entry keeps only the CDR3 DNA: 45 bases, framed from base 1. TCRbeta CDR3 regions were amplified from genomic DNA using the immunoSEQ Assay, a bias-controlled multiplex PCR. On the study's bioinformatics: Nucleated cell counts per sample were estimated from amplification of reference gene primers within the assay. To quantify the absolute abundance of each unique TCRbeta CDR3 rearrangement, sequence reads were collapsed and filtered. For each sample, productive Simpson clonality was calculated as the square root of Simpson's diversity index over productive rearrangements. TCRdb obtained this table from immuneACCESS and retained in-frame rearrangements with V and J assigned. These tables miss some clones; where compared with another copy, unresolved V genes account for less than half of the shortfall, and the remainder is unexplained. D and trimming were read from the DNA, whereas the V and J calls and clone size are those reported in that table. Present in this sample are 300,000 to 450,000 clones, roughly four fifths of which were seen just once. Of the sample, around 1.1% is held by the ten largest clones.

This receptor was taken from a human donor with acute or convalescent COVID-19. The donor label of this sample is uncertain. The receptor chain draws on TRBV6-2 or TRBV6-3 and TRBJ1-2, and TRBD1 aligns with 7 junction nucleotides. The sequencing sample was made of peripheral blood. In nucleotides, the sequence is TGTGCCAGCAGTACAAACCCAGGGGGACTTCATGGCTACACCTTC. Protein translation: CASSTNPGGLHGYTF.